This entry features one T cell receptor (beta chain) sequence. This sample was taken from a study of blood T cell repertoires in COVID-19. This CDR3 is built from 13 residues. The V gene lost 1 base and the J gene lost 5 bases, with 5 bases spanning the gap. Germline CDR1 and CDR2: SNHLY and FYNNEI. TCRdb's table, derived via immunoSEQ multiplex PCR, lists solely in-frame clones and lacks some. The table lists some 350,000 clones, approximately 87% of them singletons. This TCR was recovered from a woman in her thirties who had recovered from COVID-19. The V and J genes are TRBV2 and TRBJ2-2; the D gene is possibly TRBD2 (5 bases). The sample consisted of PBMCs or T cells enriched from blood (not recorded which). The CDR3 spells CASSEGRTGELFF. The CDR3 DNA sequence: TGTGCCAGCAGTGAAGGGAGGACCGGGGAGCTGTTTTTT.